The rows below give T cell receptor beta chains drawn from one sample of a study of blood T cell repertoires in COVID-19. Generated by immunoSEQ multiplex PCR, the TCRdb table keeps only in-frame clones and is missing some. The repertoire includes around 200,000 clones, roughly 87% of them detected once, and around a tenth sits in the top ten. Sequencing input: PBMCs or T cells enriched from blood (not recorded which). The receptors stem from a man aged 18 to 29 with acute COVID-19. Both conserved end residues are part of each CDR3. Fields, in order: J gene, clone size, V gene, D gene, CDR3 protein, CDR3 DNA. D genes are given only for firm matches. Clone size is shown for a subset of rows, as once, few, many or a class of expanded clone.

TRBJ2-7	.	TRBV5-1	.	CASSLGSGGLSYEQYF	TGCGCCAGCAGCTTGGGGTCAGGGGGACTCTCCTACGAGCAGTACTTC
TRBJ1-2	.	TRBV2	TRBD1	CASSTNTLTGLLNYGYTF	TGTGCCAGCAGTACTAATACTCTGACAGGGCTTCTCAACTATGGCTACACCTTC
TRBJ1-5	.	TRBV28	.	CASSLGGARDQPQHF	TGTGCCAGCAGTTTAGGGGGGGCGCGGGATCAGCCCCAGCATTTT
TRBJ2-7	.	TRBV21-1	.	CASSKEYALGQCGTTYEQYF	TGTGCCAGCAGCAAAGAATACGCTTTGGGACAGTGTGGGACGACCTACGAGCAGTACTTC
TRBJ2-1	.	TRBV7-9	TRBD2	CASSQSGSPYNEQFF	TGTGCCAGCAGCCAGAGCGGGAGCCCCTACAATGAGCAGTTCTTC
TRBJ2-1	.	TRBV6-5	TRBD1	CASSSIPGQDYNEQFF	TGTGCCAGCAGTTCCATACCGGGACAGGATTACAATGAGCAGTTCTTC
TRBJ1-4	few	TRBV21-1	.	CASSRTGGDRAEKLFF	TGTGCCAGCAGCAGGACAGGGGGCGATCGGGCTGAAAAACTGTTTTTT
TRBJ2-7	.	TRBV5-1	TRBD2	CASSETSGNSYEQYF	TGCGCCAGCAGCGAGACTAGCGGGAACTCCTACGAGCAGTACTTC
TRBJ2-7	once	TRBV24-1	TRBD1	CATSDSRQGSYEQYF	TGTGCCACCAGTGACTCCAGACAGGGCTCCTACGAGCAGTACTTC
TRBJ2-1	.	TRBV11-2	TRBD1	CASSGRTGASYNEQFF	TGTGCCAGCAGCGGCAGGACAGGCGCTTCCTACAATGAGCAGTTCTTC
TRBJ2-3	.	TRBV29-1	TRBD1	CSVVGDRATDTQYF	TGCAGCGTTGTAGGGGACAGGGCGACAGATACGCAGTATTTT
TRBJ2-3	.	TRBV24-1	TRBD1	CATRGTANTDTQYF	TGTGCCACCAGGGGGACAGCTAACACAGATACGCAGTATTTT
TRBJ2-3	.	TRBV7-8	TRBD2	CASSLTGTGRYGTDTQYF	TGTGCCAGCAGCCTGACCGGGACCGGGAGGTATGGCACAGATACGCAGTATTTT
TRBJ2-5	once	TRBV27	TRBD2	CASSQPITGLAVIGTQYF	TGTGCCAGCAGCCAGCCCATCACGGGACTAGCGGTAATCGGGACCCAGTACTTC
TRBJ1-1	.	TRBV28	.	CASSFRENTEAFF	TGTGCCAGCAGTTTCAGGGAGAACACTGAAGCTTTCTTT
TRBJ1-1	.	TRBV19	.	CASSMAGDTEAFF	TGTGCCAGTAGTATGGCAGGGGATACTGAAGCTTTCTTT
TRBJ2-3	.	TRBV4-3	TRBD2	CASSPRLAGGPSDTQYF	TGCGCCAGCAGCCCTCGACTAGCGGGAGGGCCATCAGATACGCAGTATTTT
TRBJ2-5	.	TRBV27	.	CASSLREQETQYF	TGTGCCAGCAGTTTGAGAGAGCAAGAGACCCAGTACTTC
TRBJ2-5	.	TRBV2	TRBD1	CASSQGGQRQETQYF	TGTGCCAGCAGTCAAGGGGGACAGCGACAAGAGACCCAGTACTTC
TRBJ2-7	.	TRBV6-2/TRBV6-3	TRBD2	CASSYGGSGRGLEQYF	TGTGCCAGCAGTTATGGTGGTAGCGGGAGGGGGCTCGAGCAGTACTTC
TRBJ2-3	once	TRBV19	TRBD2	CASSLAGGTDTQYF	TGTGCCAGTAGTTTAGCGGGAGGAACAGATACGCAGTATTTT
TRBJ1-5	.	TRBV4-1	.	CASSQVVSNQPQHF	TGCGCCAGCAGCCAAGTCGTCTCGAATCAGCCCCAGCATTTT
TRBJ1-2	.	TRBV6-5	.	CASSRTDLYGYTF	TGTGCCAGCAGTCGGACAGACCTTTATGGCTACACCTTC
TRBJ1-1	.	TRBV30	.	CAWNRATLAAFF	TGTGCCTGGAACAGGGCCACCCTTGCAGCTTTCTTT
TRBJ1-2	.	TRBV28	TRBD1	CASRTGQGLGGYTF	TGTGCCAGCAGAACGGGACAGGGCCTAGGGGGCTACACCTTC
TRBJ2-2	.	TRBV10-3	TRBD2	CAISETSGRDGELFF	TGTGCCATCAGTGAAACTAGCGGGAGAGACGGGGAGCTGTTTTTT
TRBJ1-1	few	TRBV7-9	.	CASSLATIMNTEAFF	TGTGCCAGCAGCTTAGCCACTATCATGAACACTGAAGCTTTCTTT
TRBJ1-6	few	TRBV5-4	.	CASSLVAGDNSPLHF	TGTGCCAGCAGCTTGGTGGCAGGGGATAATTCACCCCTCCACTTT
TRBJ2-2	once	TRBV6-5	TRBD1	CASSHTGVYTGELFF	TGTGCCAGCAGTCATACAGGGGTATACACCGGGGAGCTGTTTTTT